The 8 T cell receptor beta chains in this list originate from one sample, sequenced in a study of blood T cell repertoires in COVID-19. Profiled with immunoSEQ multiplex PCR; TCRdb holds only in-frame clones, not every one. The sample comprises around 190,000 clones, about 85% of which are singletons, and 20% to 25% rests with the top ten. Sequencing was done on a sample of PBMCs or T cells enriched from blood (not recorded which). The source is a woman between 40 and 55 years old in a cohort exposed to, infected with or recovered from COVID-19 (not recorded which).

The chain uses TRBV7-2 and TRBJ1-1; TRBD1 matches 7 bases. The CDR3 contains 12 residues. From germline, CDR1 is SGHTA and CDR2 FQGNSA. The junction had 2 bases not matched to a gene; V was cut back by 7 bases and J by 3 bases. Here the CDR3 reads CASKGADTEAFF. The CDR3 region has the DNA TGTGCCAGCAAGGGGGCGGACACTGAAGCTTTCTTT.

The rearrangement joins TRBV9 to TRBJ2-2; TRBD1 agrees at 10 bases. The CDR3 runs 16 residues. CDR1 is SGDLS, CDR2 YYNGEE, per germline. Trimming removed 3 bases from V and 4 bases from J; junction bases left unmatched: 6. DNA for the CDR3: TGTGCCAGCAGCGCCGGGACAGGGGCGTTCACCGGGGAGCTGTTTTTT. Translation: CASSAGTGAFTGELFF.

This clone was counted once. V usage is TRBV9 and J usage is TRBJ1-6; TRBD1 aligns across 11 bases. Germline V CDR1 and CDR2: SGDLS, YYNGEE. The V gene end was trimmed by 6 bases and the J gene end by 7 bases; junction bases not matched to a gene: 3. The CDR3 runs to 14 residues. CDR3 sequence: CASNRDRGNSPLHF. Here the CDR3 DNA reads TGTGCCAGCAATAGGGACAGGGGGAATTCACCCCTCCACTTT.

The chain carries TRBV28 and TRBJ1-6, with TRBD1 matching over 7 bases. V shed 6 bases, J shed 0 bases, and the junction held 8 bases outside the gene matches. The CDR3 is made up of 17 amino acids. In germline, CDR1 is MDHEN, CDR2 SYDVKM. The CDR3: CASRRTGRSSYNSPLHF. The DNA of the CDR3 is TGTGCCAGCAGACGGACAGGCAGGAGCTCCTATAATTCACCCCTCCACTTT.

The V call is TRBV7-2, the J call TRBJ2-1; D call uncertain. The CDR3 length is 15 residues. Per the germline V gene, CDR1 is SGHTA and CDR2 is FQGNSA. The germline V and J ends were trimmed by 3 bases and 5 bases, with 14 bases remaining between them. CDR3 region: CASSFGPARNNEQFF. CDR3 in DNA: TGTGCCAGCAGCTTCGGCCCAGCGAGAAACAATGAGCAGTTCTTC.

The chain links TRBV11-3 to TRBJ1-1; D call uncertain. Germline CDR1 and CDR2: SGHNT and YENEEA. V gave up 5 bases and J gave up 5 bases, with 12 bases separating them. The CDR3 has 13 residues. In DNA, the CDR3 is TGTGCCAGCAGCCTCCGTTTGGAGACTGAAGCTTTCTTT. It is translated as CASSLRLETEAFF.

This clone was picked up one time. The J gene is TRBJ2-1, the V gene TRBV5-4; 12 nucleotides match TRBD2. V trimming: 5 bases; J trimming: 7 bases; junction bases outside the gene matches: 7. Germline CDR1 SGHNT, CDR2 YYREEE (reference sequence). This CDR3 comprises 15 residues. This CDR3 reads CASSVTSGGLNEQFF. For the CDR3, the DNA is TGTGCCAGCAGTGTAACTAGCGGGGGGTTGAATGAGCAGTTCTTC.

The chain uses TRBV19 and TRBJ2-6, with 9 bases lining up with TRBD1. The germline V gene encodes CDR1 LNHDA and CDR2 SQIVND (reference sequence). This CDR3 has 19 residues. Germline trimming cut 4 bases from V and 0 bases from J; bases unmatched to any gene: 10. DNA for the CDR3: TGTGCCAGTAGTAGAACAGGGGGCCCTAATCACTCTGGGGCCAACGTCCTGACTTTC. Residues: CASSRTGGPNHSGANVLTF.